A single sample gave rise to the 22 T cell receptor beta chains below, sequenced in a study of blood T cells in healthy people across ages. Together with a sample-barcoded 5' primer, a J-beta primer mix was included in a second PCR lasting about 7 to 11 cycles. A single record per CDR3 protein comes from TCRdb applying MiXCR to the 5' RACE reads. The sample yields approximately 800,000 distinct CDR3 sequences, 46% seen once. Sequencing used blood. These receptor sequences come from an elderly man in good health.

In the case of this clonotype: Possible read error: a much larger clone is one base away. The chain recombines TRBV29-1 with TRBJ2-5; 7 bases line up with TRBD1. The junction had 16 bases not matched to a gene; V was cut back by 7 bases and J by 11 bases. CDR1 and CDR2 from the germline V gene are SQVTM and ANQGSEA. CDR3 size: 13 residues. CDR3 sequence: CSAIGTVLNEQYF. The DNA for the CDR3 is TGCAGCGCGATCGGGACAGTTTTAAATGAGCAGTACTTC.

CDR3: CASRDTGGNYGYTF. Here the CDR3 DNA reads TGTGCCAGCAGGGACACAGGGGGCAACTATGGCTACACCTTC. The chain links TRBV2 to TRBJ1-2; 9 positions agree with TRBD1. V shed 6 bases and J 2 bases; nucleotides not matched to a gene: 4. The germline CDR1 and CDR2 sequences are SNHLY and FYNNEI. The CDR3 consists of 14 residues.

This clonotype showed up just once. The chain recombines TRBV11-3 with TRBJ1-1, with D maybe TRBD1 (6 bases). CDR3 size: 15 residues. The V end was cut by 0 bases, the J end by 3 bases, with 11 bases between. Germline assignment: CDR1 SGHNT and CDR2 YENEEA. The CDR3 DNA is TGTGCCAGCAGCTTAGATGGGGGGCGGGACACTGAAGCTTTCTTT. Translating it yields CASSLDGGRDTEAFF.

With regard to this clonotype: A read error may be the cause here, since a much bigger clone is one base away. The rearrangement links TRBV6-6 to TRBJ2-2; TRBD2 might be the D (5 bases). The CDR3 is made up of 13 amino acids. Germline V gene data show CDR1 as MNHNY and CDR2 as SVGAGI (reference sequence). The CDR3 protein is CASSDSRVGELFF. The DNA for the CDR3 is TGTGCCAGCAGTGACTCGCGGGTCGGGGAGCTGTTTTTT.

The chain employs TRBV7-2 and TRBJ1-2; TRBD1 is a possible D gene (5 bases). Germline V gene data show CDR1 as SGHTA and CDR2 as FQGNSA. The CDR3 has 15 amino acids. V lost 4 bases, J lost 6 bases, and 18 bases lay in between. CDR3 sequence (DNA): TGTGCCAGCAGCTCCTACGCCGTACAGGAGAATGGCTACACCTTC. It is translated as CASSSYAVQENGYTF.

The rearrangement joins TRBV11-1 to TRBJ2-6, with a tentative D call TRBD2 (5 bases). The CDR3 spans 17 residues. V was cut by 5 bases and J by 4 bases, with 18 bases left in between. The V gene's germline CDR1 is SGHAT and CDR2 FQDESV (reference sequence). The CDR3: CASSTGPFREGANVLTF. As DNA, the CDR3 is TGTGCCAGCAGCACCGGCCCCTTTAGGGAGGGGGCCAACGTCCTGACTTTC.

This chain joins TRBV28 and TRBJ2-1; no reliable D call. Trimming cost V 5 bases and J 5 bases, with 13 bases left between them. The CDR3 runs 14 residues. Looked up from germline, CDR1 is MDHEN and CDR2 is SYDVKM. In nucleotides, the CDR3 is TGTGCCAGCAGTGTAGAGAGACCCAACAATGAGCAGTTCTTC. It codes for CASSVERPNNEQFF. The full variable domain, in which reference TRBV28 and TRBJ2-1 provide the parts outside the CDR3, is DVKVTQSSRYLVKRTGEKVFLECVQDMDHENMFWYRQDPGLGLRLIYFSYDVKMKEKGDIPEGYSVSREKKERFSLILESASTNQTSMYLCASSVERPNNEQFFGPGTRLTVL.

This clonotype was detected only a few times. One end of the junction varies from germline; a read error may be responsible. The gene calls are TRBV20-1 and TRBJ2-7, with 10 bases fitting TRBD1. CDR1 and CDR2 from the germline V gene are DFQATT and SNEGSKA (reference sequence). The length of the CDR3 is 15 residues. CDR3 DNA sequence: TGCAGTGCTAGATTTCCGGGACAGGGGTCCTCCGAGCAGTACTTC. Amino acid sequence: CSARFPGQGSSEQYF.

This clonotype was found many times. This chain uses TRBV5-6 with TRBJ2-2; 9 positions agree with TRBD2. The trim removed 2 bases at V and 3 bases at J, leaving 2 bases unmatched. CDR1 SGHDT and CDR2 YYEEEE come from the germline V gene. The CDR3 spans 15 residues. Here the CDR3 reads CASSFTSGYTGELFF. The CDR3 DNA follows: TGTGCCAGCAGCTTCACTAGCGGGTACACCGGGGAGCTGTTTTTT.

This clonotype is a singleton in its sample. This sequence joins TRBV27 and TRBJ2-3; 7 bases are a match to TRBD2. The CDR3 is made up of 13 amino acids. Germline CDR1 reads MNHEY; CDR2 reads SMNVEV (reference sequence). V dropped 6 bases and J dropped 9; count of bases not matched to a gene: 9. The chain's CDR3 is CASRPGGAGTQYF. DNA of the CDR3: TGTGCCAGCAGGCCGGGTGGAGCGGGGACGCAGTATTTT.

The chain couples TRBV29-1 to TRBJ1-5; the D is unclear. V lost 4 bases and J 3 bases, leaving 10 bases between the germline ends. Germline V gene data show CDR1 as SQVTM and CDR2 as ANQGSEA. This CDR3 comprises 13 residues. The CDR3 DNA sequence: TGCAGCGTTGCCCACAGCTACAATCAGCCCCAGCATTTT. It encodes CSVAHSYNQPQHF.

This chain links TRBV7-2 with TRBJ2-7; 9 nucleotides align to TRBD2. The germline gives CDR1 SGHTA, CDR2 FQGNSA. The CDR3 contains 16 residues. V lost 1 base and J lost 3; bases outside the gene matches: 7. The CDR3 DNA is TGTGCCAGCAGCTTAGGAGGGCTAGCGGGAAACTACGAGCAGTACTTC. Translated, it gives CASSLGGLAGNYEQYF.

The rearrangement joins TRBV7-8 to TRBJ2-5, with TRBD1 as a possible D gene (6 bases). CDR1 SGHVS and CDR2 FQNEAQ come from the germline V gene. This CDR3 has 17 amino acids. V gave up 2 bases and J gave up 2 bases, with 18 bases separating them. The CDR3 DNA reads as TGTGCCAGCAGCTTACTCGGGCAGGGGAAGCGTCAAGAGACCCAGTACTTC. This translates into CASSLLGQGKRQETQYF.

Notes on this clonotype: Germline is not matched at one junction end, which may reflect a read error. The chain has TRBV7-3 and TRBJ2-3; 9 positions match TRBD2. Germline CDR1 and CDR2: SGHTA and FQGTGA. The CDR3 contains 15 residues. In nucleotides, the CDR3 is TGTGTCAGCAGCTCCATAGCGGGAGAGGGAGATACGCAGTATTTT. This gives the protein CVSSSIAGEGDTQYF.

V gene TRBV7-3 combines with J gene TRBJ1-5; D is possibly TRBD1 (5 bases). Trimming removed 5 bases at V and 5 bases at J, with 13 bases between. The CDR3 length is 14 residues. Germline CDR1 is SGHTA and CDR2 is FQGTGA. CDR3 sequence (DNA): TGTGCCAGCAGCCAGACGGGGGAACATCAGCCCCAGCATTTT. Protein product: CASSQTGEHQPQHF. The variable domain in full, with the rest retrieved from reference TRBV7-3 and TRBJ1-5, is GAGVSQTPSNKVTEKGKYVELRCDPISGHTALYWYRQSLGQGPEFLIYFQGTGAADDSGLPNDRFFAVRPEGSVSTLKIQRTERGDSAVYLCASSQTGEHQPQHFGDGTRLSIL.

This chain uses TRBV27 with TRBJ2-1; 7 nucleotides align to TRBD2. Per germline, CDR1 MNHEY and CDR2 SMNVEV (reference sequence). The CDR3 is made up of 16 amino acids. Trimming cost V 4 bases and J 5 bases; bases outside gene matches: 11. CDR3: CASSSRGSGNHNEQFF. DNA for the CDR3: TGTGCCAGCAGTTCCCGGGGAAGCGGGAACCACAATGAGCAGTTCTTC.

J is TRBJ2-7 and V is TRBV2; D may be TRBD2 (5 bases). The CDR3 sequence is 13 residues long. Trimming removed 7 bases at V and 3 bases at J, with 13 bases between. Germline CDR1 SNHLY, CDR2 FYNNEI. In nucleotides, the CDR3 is TGTGCCAGCAAGTCAGCGGAGGACTACGAGCAGTACTTC. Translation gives CASKSAEDYEQYF.

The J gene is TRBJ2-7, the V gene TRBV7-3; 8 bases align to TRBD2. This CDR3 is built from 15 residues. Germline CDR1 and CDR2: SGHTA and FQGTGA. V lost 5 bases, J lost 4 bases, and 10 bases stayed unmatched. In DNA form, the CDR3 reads TGTGCCAGCAGCGAAGCCGGGGGGGGGCAATACGAGCAGTACTTC. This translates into CASSEAGGGQYEQYF.

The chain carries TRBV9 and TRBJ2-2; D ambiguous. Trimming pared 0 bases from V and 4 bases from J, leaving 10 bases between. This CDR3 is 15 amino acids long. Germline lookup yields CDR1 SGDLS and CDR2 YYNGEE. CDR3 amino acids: CASSVGSRLTGELFF. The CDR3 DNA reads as TGTGCCAGCAGCGTAGGGAGTAGACTCACCGGGGAGCTGTTTTTT.

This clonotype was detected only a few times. The CDR3 region is CASSLVASGGADTQYF. The CDR3 nucleotides read TGTGCCAGCAGCTTAGTAGCTAGCGGGGGTGCAGATACGCAGTATTTT. The chain joins TRBV7-2 to TRBJ2-3, with 10 bases lining up with TRBD2. Trimming removed 1 base from V and 4 bases from J; junction bases left unmatched: 5. This CDR3 region has 16 residues. From germline, CDR1 is SGHTA and CDR2 FQGNSA.

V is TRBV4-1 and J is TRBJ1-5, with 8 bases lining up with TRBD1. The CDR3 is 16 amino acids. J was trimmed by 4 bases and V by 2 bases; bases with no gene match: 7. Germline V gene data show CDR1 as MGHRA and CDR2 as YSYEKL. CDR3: CASSQRVDRDNQPQHF. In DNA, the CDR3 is TGCGCCAGCAGCCAAAGGGTGGACAGGGATAATCAGCCCCAGCATTTT.

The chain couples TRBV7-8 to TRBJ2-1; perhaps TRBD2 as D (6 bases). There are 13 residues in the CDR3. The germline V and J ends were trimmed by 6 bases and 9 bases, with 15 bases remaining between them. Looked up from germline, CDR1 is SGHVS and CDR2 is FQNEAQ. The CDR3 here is CASRRESRSEQFF. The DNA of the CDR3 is TGTGCCAGCAGACGGGAGAGCCGTAGTGAGCAGTTCTTC.